The entry below gives a single TCR beta chain sequence along with its context. Its specific antigen is unknown. No quality values exist for individual bases; no much larger clone is one base distant. Using the deep immunoSEQ assay, multiplex PCR amplified TCR CDR3 regions from genomic DNA. Genomic DNA extracted from each cell subset was distributed evenly over all wells of several immunoSEQ 96-well plates, and each plate served as one replicate. For sorted subsets, each replicate PCR was loaded with about 0.2 ug genomic DNA, equivalent to 30,000 to 35,000 T cell genomes. The purified libraries were quantified using a Qubit 3.0 fluorometer, sized with a Bioanalyzer 2100, and then quantified again using the KAPA Library Quantification kit. Each immunoSEQ 96-well plate was sequenced on its own single-read 150-cycle Illumina NextSeq 550 flow cell. The authors' analysis ran thus. The immunoSEQ output contained only junctional sequences without quality scores, so filtering could not match that applied to full-length reads. To assign V/J genes and CDR3, sequences were annotated against IMGT germline references using PyIR, a Python wrapper for IgBLAST v1.9. Reads were filtered out if the reads had weak V/J assignments (E-value above 1e-6), no CDR3, stop codons, out-of-frame junctions, or ambiguous translated residues. V3J clonotypes were defined as sequences sharing an identical inferred V gene, J gene, and CDR3 amino acid sequence. Percentage overlap between repertoires was computed as shared unique clonotypes divided by the size of the smaller repertoire. Three approaches were used to assess repertoire richness: RTK rarefaction, the Chao1 estimator, and Recon v2.1 estimates of unobserved clonotypes. OLGA was used to compute generation probabilities for all TCRbeta clonotypes that the gDNA method yielded from a few donors. Not all clones reach the TCRdb copy of this immuneACCESS table, which keeps in-frame sequences only. Checked studies attribute under half of the gap to unresolved V genes and leave the rest unexplained. V, J and clone size are those of that table, while D and trimming were read from the DNA. Across this sample there are around 1,100,000 clones, with approximately 80% seen only once. 0.89% of the sample is in the top ten clones.

The germline V gene encodes CDR1 MNHNS and CDR2 SASEGT. The CDR3 contains 15 residues, cysteine and phenylalanine counted. Just CDR3 DNA is preserved here, 45 bases in frame from base 1. Relative to germline, V is missing 7 bases and J is missing 3 bases, with 10 bases of the junction outside any gene match. The data originate from a study of shared clonotypes between healthy human individuals (dated by TCRdb to 2019 to 2021). For the study in its entirety: A few men and two women, aged 18 to 49 years, made up the cohort. Per donor, leukapheresis produced somewhere between about 0.8 and 9.5 billion PBMCs. The study deeply sequenced blood TCR repertoires of five healthy adults to estimate repertoire size and the extent of clonotype sharing between individuals. To increase sequencing depth and limit assay-specific biases, TCR repertoire library preparation and sequencing were carried out by different laboratories using diverse techniques. For each donor, CD4 naive and CD4 memory were each run on three plates, CD8 naive on two plates, and CD8 memory on one plate. Study-level results and caveats: Because the study included a small number of donors, the genetic and exposure-history diversity represented was limited. Naive subsets generally had larger estimated clonotype richness than memory subsets. Incomplete sequencing was indicated by rarefaction of sorted-subset datasets, despite the large sequencing depth. Compared with non-shared clonotypes, clonotypes shared by all four sorted-subset donors had higher generation probabilities. Sampling was restricted to blood, and TCR repertoires in tissue are likely to differ from TCR repertoires in blood. Sharing across several donors was observed for about 5% of naive CD4, 3% to 4% of naive CD8, about 2.3% of memory CD4, and less than 0.45% of memory CD8 clonotypes. Pairwise subsampling led to the expectation that sequencing depth would affect the degree of clonotype sharing among donors.

The donors were healthy, HIV-negative adults with no recently reported acute infections or vaccinations. Every donor was a Caucasian adult living in Nashville, Tennessee, USA. CD4+ T cells were enriched by magnetic negative selection, after which naive cells were positively selected on CD45RA and the negative fraction was taken as the memory subset. Blood was obtained by leukapheresis, after which PBMCs were separated by Ficoll-Histopaque density gradient centrifugation and cryopreserved in liquid nitrogen vapor phase. Analytical flow cytometry was used to check the purity and quantity of each magnetically sorted T cell population. Each sorted fraction had its genomic DNA isolated and then quantified by UV absorbance on a Nanodrop 2000c.

Sequenced input: memory CD4+ T cells from PBMCs. In light of the paper, this sample's cell subset or site label describes: CD45RA-negative fraction. The V and J segments used are TRBV6-1 and TRBJ2-5; a stretch of 8 junction bases matches TRBD1. The TCR was taken from a man younger than 35 in good health. Some clones in this sample may be carry-over from other donors' samples. The bases read TGTGCCAGCAATGGCCCGGACAGGGCTGAAGAGACCCAGTACTTC. The translation is CASNGPDRAEETQYF.